These 3 T cell receptor beta chains originate from one sample sequenced in a study of cytomegalovirus exposure and HLA in healthy donors. A multiplex PCR was run with 60 Vbeta primers and 13 Jbeta primers. Assay: immunoSEQ multiplex PCR; the TCRdb copy retains only in-frame clones and omits some. The table records roughly 76,000 clones, around 80% of them present only once. Sequencing was carried out using PBMCs. The source is a man younger than 40 in good health and CMV-seronegative.

V usage is TRBV6-5 and J usage is TRBJ2-1; D is perhaps TRBD1 (6 bases). The CDR3 is 13 amino acids. CDR1 and CDR2 (germline): MNHEY, SVGAGI. Trimming stripped 0 bases from V and 9 bases from J, with 9 bases between. This CDR3 reads CASSYSQGIEQFF. The DNA of the CDR3 is TGTGCCAGCAGTTACTCCCAGGGGATTGAGCAGTTCTTC.

The gene calls are TRBV27 and TRBJ2-1; 8 bases line up with TRBD2. This CDR3 contains 14 residues. J gave up 7 bases and V 4 bases, and 6 bases lay outside the gene matches. CDR1 is MNHEY and CDR2 is SMNVEV in the germline V gene (reference sequence). The CDR3 DNA reads as TGTGCCAGCAGTTCCCAGCGGGAGTATAATGAGCAGTTCTTC. It specifies CASSSQREYNEQFF.

This clone has only one observation. The gene calls are TRBV2 and TRBJ1-2, with D possibly matching TRBD1 (5 bases). Germline lookup yields CDR1 SNHLY and CDR2 FYNNEI. Trimming left V 4 bases short and J 5 bases short, with 11 bases between. The CDR3 runs 13 residues. The CDR3 loop reads CASSAKGYYGYTF. Here the CDR3 DNA reads TGTGCCAGCAGTGCCAAGGGGTATTATGGCTACACCTTC.